This passage covers 27 T cell receptor beta chains from one sample sequenced in a study of cytomegalovirus exposure and HLA in healthy donors. Vbeta (60) and Jbeta (13) primers were used in the PCR. Repertoires were generated with immunoSEQ multiplex PCR, while TCRdb's copy carries only in-frame clones and drops some. The repertoire holds under 110,000 clones, with about 75% as singletons. Sequences were obtained from PBMCs. The receptors originated from a man between 40 and 49 years old in good health and CMV-seronegative.

This clone has just a few counts. The rearrangement uses TRBV10-3 and TRBJ2-1; the match to TRBD2 covers 7 bases. After removal of 3 bases from V and 1 base from J, the junction contained 6 bases not matched to a gene. The V gene's germline CDR1 is ENHRY and CDR2 SYGVKD. The CDR3 spans 16 residues. CDR3 region: CAISEGIGGSYNEQFF. The CDR3 DNA reads TGTGCCATCAGTGAAGGGATCGGGGGGTCCTACAATGAGCAGTTCTTC.

With regard to this clone: The junction shows a germline mismatch at one end, possibly a read error. The chain links TRBV27 to TRBJ1-1, with D tentatively TRBD1 (5 bases). Germline CDR1 is MNHEY and CDR2 is SMNVEV (reference sequence). The CDR3 has 11 residues. The CDR3 spells CASSTGTGAFF. CDR3 sequence (DNA): TGTGCCAGCAGCACCGGGACTGGAGCTTTCTTT.

The J gene is TRBJ1-5, the V gene TRBV7-2, with D possibly matching TRBD1 (5 bases). The CDR3 totals 14 residues. Per the germline V gene, CDR1 is SGHTA and CDR2 is FQGNSA. V gave up 5 bases and J gave up 9 bases, with 17 bases separating them. The CDR3 bases are TGTGCCAGCAGCACCCGGACGGGGGGATCGCCCCAGCATTTT. The encoded protein is CASSTRTGGSPQHF.

The chain is built from TRBV10-3 and TRBJ2-3; D possibly corresponds to TRBD2 (6 bases). Looked up from germline, CDR1 is ENHRY and CDR2 is SYGVKD. The CDR3 contains 14 residues. Trimming cost V 2 bases and J 2 bases, with 8 bases left between them. CDR3 bases: TGTGCCATCAGTGAGGGCGGGGACACAGATACGCAGTATTTT. Its translation is CAISEGGDTDTQYF.

The chain couples TRBV7-2 to TRBJ2-7; 7 bases match TRBD1. CDR3 length: 13 amino acids. From germline, CDR1 is SGHTA and CDR2 FQGNSA. V was pared by 7 bases and J by 3 bases, with 6 bases of the junction left unmatched. The CDR3 is CASKIQGNYEQYF. CDR3 coding DNA: TGTGCCAGCAAGATACAGGGGAACTACGAGCAGTACTTC.

This chain links TRBV7-9 with TRBJ2-7; D remains ambiguous. In germline, CDR1 is SEHNR, CDR2 FQNEAQ (reference sequence). The V gene lost 4 bases and the J gene lost 4 bases, with 8 bases spanning the gap. The CDR3 extends over 12 amino acids. CDR3 sequence (DNA): TGTGCCAGCAGCTCCGGTCCTTACGAGCAGTACTTC. Translating it yields CASSSGPYEQYF.

In this sample, this clone turned up a few times. The gene calls are TRBV6-6 and TRBJ1-2; TRBD1 matches 9 bases. Germline V gene data show CDR1 as MNHNY and CDR2 as SVGAGI (reference sequence). The CDR3 extends over 14 amino acids. With 6 bases clipped from V and 4 bases from J, the junction kept 6 bases outside the gene matches. DNA for the CDR3: TGTGCCAGCAGGGGGACAGGGCGCTTCTATGGCTACACCTTC. This codes for CASRGTGRFYGYTF.

This chain connects TRBV9 to TRBJ2-2, with TRBD2 matching 8 bases. This CDR3 region has 18 residues. Germline V gives CDR1 SGDLS, CDR2 YYNGEE. The trim removed 4 bases at V and 1 base at J, leaving 12 bases unmatched. The CDR3 DNA sequence: TGTGCCAGCAGCCTTCCGGAGCGGGGGCCCCAGAACACCGGGGAGCTGTTTTTT. Amino acid sequence: CASSLPERGPQNTGELFF.

The chain joins TRBV18 to TRBJ1-3; perhaps TRBD1 as D (5 bases). Germline lookup yields CDR1 KGHSH and CDR2 LQKENI. CDR3 length equals 14 residues. V lost 3 bases, J lost 6 bases, and 12 bases lay in between. CDR3 amino acids: CASSPQRGENTIYF. CDR3 sequence (DNA): TGTGCCAGCTCACCTCAGCGGGGGGAAAACACCATATATTTT.

V usage is TRBV7-9 and J usage is TRBJ2-6, with 7 bases fitting TRBD2. With 11 bases clipped from V and 0 bases from J, the junction kept 10 bases outside the gene matches. The germline V gene encodes CDR1 SEHNR and CDR2 FQNEAQ (reference sequence). The CDR3 spans 16 residues. The CDR3 sequence: CAPGGGAYSGANVLTF. The CDR3 DNA reads as TGTGCCCCCGGGGGAGGGGCCTACTCTGGGGCCAACGTCCTGACTTTC.

In this sample, this clone turned up a few times. The chain couples TRBV30 to TRBJ1-4; D unresolved. Germline V gives CDR1 GTSNPN, CDR2 SVGIG (reference sequence). The CDR3 covers 13 residues. The V gene lost 0 bases and the J gene lost 7 bases, with 9 bases spanning the gap. CDR3 sequence: CAWSVLSREKLFF. The CDR3 coding sequence is TGTGCCTGGAGTGTATTGAGCCGTGAAAAACTGTTTTTT. The variable domain in full, with the rest retrieved from reference TRBV30 and TRBJ1-4, is SQTIHQWPATLVQPVGSPLSLECTVEGTSNPNLYWYRQAAGRGLQLLFYSVGIGQISSEVPQNLSASRPQDRQFILSSKKLLLSDSGFYLCAWSVLSREKLFFGSGTQLSVL.

This chain joins TRBV7-7 and TRBJ2-5; TRBD2 is a possible D gene (6 bases). The V end lost 1 base, the J end lost 5 bases, and 11 bases lay between the germline ends. The CDR3 runs to 14 residues. CDR1 and CDR2 (germline): SSHAT, FNYEAQ (reference sequence). CDR3 bases: TGTGCCAGCAGCTTAGGAGTTCTAGCGGAGACCCAGTACTTC. Translating it yields CASSLGVLAETQYF.

J is TRBJ2-5 and V is TRBV9; D is perhaps TRBD2 (7 bases). Germline V gene data show CDR1 as SGDLS and CDR2 as YYNGEE. CDR3 size: 15 residues. V was clipped by 0 bases and J by 5 bases, with 14 bases between them. The CDR3 region has the DNA TGTGCCAGCAGCGTAGTCGGGGGGCGGGAGGAGACCCAGTACTTC. Translating gives CASSVVGGREETQYF.

The J gene is TRBJ2-7, the V gene TRBV28; 9 bases map to TRBD1. V dropped 5 bases and J dropped 2; count of bases not matched to a gene: 13. The germline V gene has CDR1 MDHEN and CDR2 SYDVKM. This CDR3 spans 17 amino acids. The CDR3 sequence: CASSPTEDRGYTYEQYF. The CDR3 DNA reads TGTGCCAGCAGTCCAACCGAGGACAGGGGATATACCTACGAGCAGTACTTC.

As DNA, the CDR3 is TGTGCCAGCAGTTACGGCAGGGTTAGGGGAAATGAGCAGTTCTTC. Amino acid sequence: CASSYGRVRGNEQFF. V usage is TRBV27 and J usage is TRBJ2-1; a possible D gene is TRBD1 (5 bases). Trimming shortened V by 4 bases and J by 7 bases, and 17 bases separated the two germline ends. CDR1 is MNHEY, CDR2 SMNVEV, per germline (reference sequence). There are 15 residues in the CDR3.

The chain has TRBV7-3 and TRBJ2-5; TRBD2 matches at 10 bases. Losses at the gene ends were 2 bases for V and 2 bases for J; bases not matched to a gene: 5. Germline V gene data show CDR1 as SGHTA and CDR2 as FQGTGA. The CDR3 has 16 amino acids. The CDR3 sequence is CASSLGGSGGQETQYF. The CDR3 DNA follows: TGTGCCAGCAGCTTAGGAGGTAGCGGGGGGCAAGAGACCCAGTACTTC.

This clone was seen only a few times. The chain has TRBV6-6 and TRBJ2-7; the D is unclear. Trimming took off 6 bases at V and 4 bases at J, with 10 bases between the two ends. The length of the CDR3 is 12 residues. Looked up from germline, CDR1 is MNHNY and CDR2 is SVGAGI (reference sequence). This CDR3 reads CASSLDGYEQYF. CDR3 bases: TGTGCCAGCAGCTTAGACGGGTACGAGCAGTACTTC.

The rearrangement links TRBV7-9 to TRBJ2-7; D unresolved. In germline, CDR1 is SEHNR, CDR2 FQNEAQ (reference sequence). This CDR3 region has 13 residues. V shed 2 bases and J shed 5 bases, with 10 bases lying between them. Here the CDR3 reads CASSLTQAHEQYF. CDR3 in DNA: TGTGCCAGCAGCTTAACCCAGGCCCACGAGCAGTACTTC.

The chain combines TRBV19 with TRBJ1-5; D not resolved. V was trimmed by 7 bases and J by 6 bases, leaving 16 bases between them. CDR1 is LNHDA and CDR2 is SQIVND in the germline V gene (reference sequence). This CDR3 is 14 amino acids long. DNA for the CDR3: TGTGCCAGTACTTCAAAGCGCGGAGGTCAGCCCCAGCATTTT. The encoded protein is CASTSKRGGQPQHF.

The genes are TRBV12-5 and TRBJ2-5; the match to TRBD1 covers 10 bases. The ends lost 0 bases at V and 5 bases at J; junction bases unmatched: 9. Germline V lookup: CDR1 LGHNT, CDR2 FRNRAP. The CDR3 is made up of 17 amino acids. The CDR3 DNA reads TGTGCTAGTGGTTTGGTGGTGACAGGGGGCGAGTATGAGACCCAGTACTTC. As protein: CASGLVVTGGEYETQYF.

The V and J genes are TRBV11-2 and TRBJ2-2, with D maybe TRBD1 (6 bases). The germline V and J ends were trimmed by 1 base and 4 bases, with 13 bases remaining between them. This CDR3 spans 16 amino acids. The germline CDR1 and CDR2 sequences are SGHAT and FQNNGV. The CDR3 region has the DNA TGTGCCAGCAGCTTAGTCCACAGGGTCGGCACCGGGGAGCTGTTTTTT. It yields the protein CASSLVHRVGTGELFF.

The rearrangement links TRBV4-1 to TRBJ2-1; D gene uncertain. The CDR3 spans 17 residues. The V end was cut by 1 base, the J end by 0 bases, with 13 bases between. Germline lookup yields CDR1 MGHRA and CDR2 YSYEKL. CDR3 protein: CASSQVDLGFSYNEQFF. CDR3 nucleotide sequence: TGCGCCAGCAGCCAAGTCGATCTCGGGTTCTCCTACAATGAGCAGTTCTTC.

The chain carries TRBV5-1 and TRBJ1-1, with D maybe TRBD1 (5 bases). The V and J ends lost 0 bases and 1 base respectively, with 10 bases between them. Per germline, CDR1 SGHRS and CDR2 YFSETQ. This CDR3 region has 15 residues. The CDR3 reads CASSLVSGKNTEAFF. The CDR3, as DNA: TGCGCCAGCAGCTTGGTTTCAGGGAAGAACACTGAAGCTTTCTTT.

The rearrangement links TRBV15 to TRBJ2-1; perhaps TRBD2 as D (5 bases). Trimming took 0 bases from V and 4 from J, leaving 10 bases between them. The CDR3 contains 15 residues. Germline CDR1 and CDR2: LNHNV and YYDKDF (reference sequence). The DNA for the CDR3 is TGTGCCACCAGCAGAGATCTGGGAGAGTACAATGAGCAGTTCTTC. Translation gives CATSRDLGEYNEQFF.

The V and J genes are TRBV4-2 and TRBJ1-1; possible D gene TRBD1, 6 bases. This CDR3 has 14 amino acids. With 5 bases removed from V and 7 bases from J, the gap between germline ends came to 17 bases. From germline, CDR1 is LGHNA and CDR2 YNFKEQ. CDR3 sequence reads: CASSFRTVMLEAFF. CDR3 nucleotides: TGTGCCAGCAGCTTCCGGACAGTGATGCTTGAAGCTTTCTTT.

The chain uses TRBV5-1 and TRBJ2-2, with 8 bases fitting TRBD2. CDR3 length: 15 amino acids. V lost 0 bases and J lost 7; bases outside the gene matches: 5. Germline V gene data show CDR1 as SGHRS and CDR2 as YFSETQ. CDR3 protein: CASSLEAGGFGELFF. DNA for the CDR3: TGCGCCAGCAGCTTGGAGGCGGGGGGTTTCGGGGAGCTGTTTTTT.

This sequence joins TRBV2 and TRBJ2-1; TRBD2 agrees at 8 bases. CDR3 size: 14 residues. V was pared by 11 bases and J by 2 bases, with 8 bases of the junction left unmatched. Germline CDR1 SNHLY, CDR2 FYNNEI. As DNA, the CDR3 is TGTGCCGGGAATATAGCGGGGCCCTACAATGAGCAGTTCTTC. Protein: CAGNIAGPYNEQFF.